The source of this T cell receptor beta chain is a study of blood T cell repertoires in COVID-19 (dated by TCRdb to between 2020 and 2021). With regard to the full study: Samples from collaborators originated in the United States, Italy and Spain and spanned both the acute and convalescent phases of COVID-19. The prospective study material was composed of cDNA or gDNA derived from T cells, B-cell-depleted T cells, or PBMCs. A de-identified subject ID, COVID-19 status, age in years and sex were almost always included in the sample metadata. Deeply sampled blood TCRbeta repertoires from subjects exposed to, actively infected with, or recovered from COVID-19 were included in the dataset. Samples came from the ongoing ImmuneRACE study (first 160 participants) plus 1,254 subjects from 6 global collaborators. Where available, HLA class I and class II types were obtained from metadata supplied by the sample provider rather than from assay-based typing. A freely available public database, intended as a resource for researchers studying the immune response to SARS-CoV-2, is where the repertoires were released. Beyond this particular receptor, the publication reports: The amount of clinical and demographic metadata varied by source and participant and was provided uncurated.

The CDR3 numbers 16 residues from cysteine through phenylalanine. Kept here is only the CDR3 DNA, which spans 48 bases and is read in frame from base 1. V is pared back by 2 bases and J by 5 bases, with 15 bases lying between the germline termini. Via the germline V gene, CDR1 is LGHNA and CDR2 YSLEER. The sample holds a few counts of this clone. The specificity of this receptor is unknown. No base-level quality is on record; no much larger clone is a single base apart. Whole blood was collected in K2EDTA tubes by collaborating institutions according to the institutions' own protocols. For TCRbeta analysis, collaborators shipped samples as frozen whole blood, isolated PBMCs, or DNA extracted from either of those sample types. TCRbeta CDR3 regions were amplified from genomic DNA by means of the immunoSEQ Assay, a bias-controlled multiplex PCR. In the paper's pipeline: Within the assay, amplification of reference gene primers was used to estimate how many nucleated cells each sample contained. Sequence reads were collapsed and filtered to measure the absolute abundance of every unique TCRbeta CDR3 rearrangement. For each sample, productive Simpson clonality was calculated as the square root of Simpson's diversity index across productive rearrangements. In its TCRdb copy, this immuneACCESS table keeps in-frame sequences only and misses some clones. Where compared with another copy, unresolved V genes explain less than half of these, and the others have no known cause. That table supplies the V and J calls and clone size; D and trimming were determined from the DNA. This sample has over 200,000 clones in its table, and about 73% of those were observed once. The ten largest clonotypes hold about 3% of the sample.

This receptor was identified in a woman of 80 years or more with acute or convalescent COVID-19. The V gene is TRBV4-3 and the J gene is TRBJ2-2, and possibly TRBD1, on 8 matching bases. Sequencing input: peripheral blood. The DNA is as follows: TGCGCCAGCAGCCAACCAGGACAGGGAGGGACCGGGGAGCTGTTTTTT. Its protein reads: CASSQPGQGGTGELFF.